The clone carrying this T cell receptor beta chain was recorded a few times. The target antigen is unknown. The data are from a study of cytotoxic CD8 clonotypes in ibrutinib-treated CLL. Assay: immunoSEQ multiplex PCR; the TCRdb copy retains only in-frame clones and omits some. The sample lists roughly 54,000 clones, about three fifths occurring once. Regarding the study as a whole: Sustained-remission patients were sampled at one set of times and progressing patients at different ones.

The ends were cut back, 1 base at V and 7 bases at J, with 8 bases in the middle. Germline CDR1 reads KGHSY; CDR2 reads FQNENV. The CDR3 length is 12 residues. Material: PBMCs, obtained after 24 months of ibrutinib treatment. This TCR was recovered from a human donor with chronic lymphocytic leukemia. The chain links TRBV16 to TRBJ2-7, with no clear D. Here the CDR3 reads CASSQFLREQYF. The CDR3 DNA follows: TGTGCCAGCAGCCAATTTCTGAGAGAGCAGTACTTC.